This is a list of T cell receptor beta chains from one sample in a study of cytotoxic CD8 clonotypes in ibrutinib-treated CLL. Assay: immunoSEQ multiplex PCR; the TCRdb copy retains only in-frame clones and omits some. Of hundreds of thousands of clones in the sample, more than 75% were seen once. The sample here was PBMCs, taken after 12 months of ibrutinib treatment. These receptors were collected from a human donor with chronic lymphocytic leukemia. Each CDR3 is given without its conserved first and last residue.

J gene: TRBJ2-7
CDR3 length: 12
V gene: TRBV6-5
CDR3 protein: ASKPGQGAYEQY

J gene: TRBJ2-1
CDR3 length: 14
V gene: TRBV9
CDR3 protein: ASSAQGRVSPNEQF

J gene: TRBJ2-1
CDR3 length: 14
V gene: TRBV18
CDR3 protein: ASSPRGGAGRNEQF

J gene: TRBJ2-7
CDR3 length: 12
V gene: TRBV2
CDR3 protein: AIKGTGGRNEQY

J gene: TRBJ2-3
CDR3 length: 14
V gene: TRBV9
CDR3 protein: ASSAAPAGALDTQY

J gene: TRBJ1-6
CDR3 length: 15
V gene: TRBV9
CDR3 protein: ASSVEGTAFYNSPLH

J gene: TRBJ1-6
CDR3 length: 10
V gene: TRBV10-1
CDR3 protein: ASMEGDSPLH

J gene: TRBJ1-3
CDR3 length: 12
V gene: TRBV10-3
CDR3 protein: ATQPGVSGNTIY

J gene: TRBJ1-3
CDR3 length: 11
V gene: TRBV9
CDR3 protein: ASSVGTGDTIY

J gene: TRBJ2-7
CDR3 length: 11
V gene: TRBV28
CDR3 protein: ASSSLAPYEQY

J gene: TRBJ1-2
CDR3 length: 12
V gene: TRBV27
CDR3 protein: ASNTGGGGNGYT

J gene: TRBJ2-5
CDR3 length: 11
V gene: TRBV28
CDR3 protein: ASNPPRLGAQY

J gene: TRBJ1-3
CDR3 length: 12
V gene: TRBV28
CDR3 protein: ASSSRGRGNTIY

J gene: TRBJ2-7
CDR3 length: 13
V gene: TRBV28
CDR3 protein: ASSIGGGGRHEQY

J gene: TRBJ1-2
CDR3 length: 12
V gene: TRBV7-3
CDR3 protein: ASSSPGTAYGYT

J gene: TRBJ2-5
CDR3 length: 15
V gene: TRBV18
CDR3 protein: ASSLNPRLAAEGTQY

J gene: TRBJ2-3
CDR3 length: 12
V gene: TRBV6-5
CDR3 protein: ASRETVRTDTQY

J gene: TRBJ1-5
CDR3 length: 11
V gene: TRBV6-5
CDR3 protein: ASSAAGGQPQH

J gene: TRBJ2-1
CDR3 length: 9
V gene: TRBV25-1
CDR3 protein: ASINFNEQF

J gene: TRBJ1-5
CDR3 length: 12
V gene: TRBV7-9
CDR3 protein: ASSPQGAEQPQH

J gene: TRBJ2-7
CDR3 length: 9
V gene: TRBV5-6
CDR3 protein: ASSFGVEQY

J gene: TRBJ2-1
CDR3 length: 17
V gene: TRBV19
CDR3 protein: ASTPFLSGGIISYNEQF

J gene: TRBJ1-2
CDR3 length: 10
V gene: TRBV5-1
CDR3 protein: ASSFTFDGYT

J gene: TRBJ2-7
CDR3 length: 12
V gene: TRBV5-1
CDR3 protein: ASSLDQPSDEQY

J gene: TRBJ1-6
CDR3 length: 13
V gene: TRBV19
CDR3 protein: ASSIDSQGGSPLH

J gene: TRBJ2-7
CDR3 length: 12
V gene: TRBV27
CDR3 protein: ASSLDRLPYEQY

J gene: TRBJ1-5
CDR3 length: 12
V gene: TRBV2
CDR3 protein: ASSGPYSNQPQH

J gene: TRBJ2-3
CDR3 length: 16
V gene: TRBV7-8
CDR3 protein: ASSPPSGGSPSTDTQY

J gene: TRBJ2-5
CDR3 length: 13
V gene: TRBV7-6
CDR3 protein: ASSSISGGQETQY

J gene: TRBJ2-5
CDR3 length: 14
V gene: TRBV28
CDR3 protein: ASNPYSGSLQETQY

J gene: TRBJ1-1
CDR3 length: 13
V gene: TRBV13
CDR3 protein: ASSTTGQGALGAF

J gene: TRBJ2-5
CDR3 length: 13
V gene: TRBV7-9
CDR3 protein: ASSLATRGLETQY

J gene: TRBJ2-1
CDR3 length: 14
V gene: TRBV19
CDR3 protein: ASSITGGSSYNEQF

J gene: TRBJ1-5
CDR3 length: 12
V gene: TRBV6-1
CDR3 protein: ASRAGPFNQPQH

J gene: TRBJ2-3
CDR3 length: 12
V gene: TRBV6-5
CDR3 protein: ASRPRLATDTQY

J gene: TRBJ2-1
CDR3 length: 12
V gene: TRBV9
CDR3 protein: ASSPGLAPNEQF

J gene: TRBJ2-5
CDR3 length: 14
V gene: TRBV25-1
CDR3 protein: ASSGRSGQAEETQY

J gene: TRBJ2-3
CDR3 length: 13
V gene: TRBV6-1
CDR3 protein: ASTNREWYTDTQY

J gene: TRBJ2-4
CDR3 length: 11
V gene: TRBV6-1
CDR3 protein: ASSEVGAGIQY